Presented here are 8 T cell receptor beta chains from one specimen sequenced in a study of cytomegalovirus exposure and HLA in healthy donors. The PCR was carried out with 60 Vbeta primers and 13 Jbeta primers. The assay was immunoSEQ multiplex PCR, and TCRdb's table has in-frame clones only and misses some. The sample comprises 95,000 to 100,000 clones, over 80% of which are singletons, and under 4.5% rests with the top ten. The sequenced material came from PBMCs. The receptors derive from a female donor in good health and CMV-seropositive.

The rearrangement joins TRBV2 to TRBJ1-6; 10 nucleotides match TRBD1. This CDR3 comprises 17 residues. Looked up from germline, CDR1 is SNHLY and CDR2 is FYNNEI. V shed 3 bases, J shed 1 base, and the junction held 3 bases outside the gene matches. CDR3 in DNA: TGTGCCAGCAGTGAGAGGACAGGGGGTTCCTATAATTCACCCCTCCACTTT. Amino acid sequence: CASSERTGGSYNSPLHF.

This sequence joins TRBV28 and TRBJ1-4; a possible D gene is TRBD1 (6 bases). The germline V gene encodes CDR1 MDHEN and CDR2 SYDVKM. CDR3 size: 14 residues. Written as DNA, the CDR3 is TGTGCAGCCCAACCCAGGGGCTTCAATGAAAAACTGTTTTTT. Translation gives CAAQPRGFNEKLFF. The variable domain in full, completed from reference TRBV28 and TRBJ1-4, reads DVKVTQSSRYLVKRTGEKVFLECVQDMDHENMFWYRQDPGLGLRLIYFSYDVKMKEKGDIPEGYSVSREKKERFSLILESASTNQTSMYLCAAQPRGFNEKLFFGSGTQLSVL.

The genes are TRBV7-9 and TRBJ2-1; a weak D match, TRBD1 (5 bases). The germline V gene encodes CDR1 SEHNR and CDR2 FQNEAQ (reference sequence). The length of the CDR3 is 13 residues. V was pared by 0 bases and J by 14 bases, with 14 bases between. The CDR3 DNA reads as TGTGCCAGCAGCTTAGCGGGCAGGGCGGAAGAGTTCTTC. It specifies CASSLAGRAEEFF.

This clone is a singleton in its sample. The V and J genes are TRBV5-1 and TRBJ2-1, with 11 bases identical to TRBD1. The CDR3 has 15 amino acids. The junction had 8 bases not matched to a gene; V was cut back by 7 bases and J by 5 bases. Germline V lookup: CDR1 SGHRS, CDR2 YFSETQ. DNA of the CDR3: TGCGCCAGCGTAATCGGACAGGGGGCTAACAATGAGCAGTTCTTC. Its protein is CASVIGQGANNEQFF.

The V gene is TRBV5-1, the J gene TRBJ2-1; 7 nucleotides align to TRBD1. V gave up 3 bases and J gave up 10 bases; unmatched junction bases: 10. CDR3 length equals 14 residues. The germline CDR1 and CDR2 sequences are SGHRS and YFSETQ. This CDR3 is CASSYWDSPGEQFF. For the CDR3, the DNA is TGCGCCAGCAGCTACTGGGACAGCCCGGGGGAGCAGTTCTTC.

This clone was seen only once. The rearrangement uses TRBV5-4 and TRBJ2-5; 12 bases line up with TRBD2. V was clipped by 10 bases and J by 4 bases; unmatched bases: 5. The CDR3 sequence is 13 residues long. Germline lookup yields CDR1 SGHNT and CDR2 YYREEE (reference sequence). The chain's CDR3 is CAGRLAGAETQYF. Written as DNA, the CDR3 is TGTGCCGGTAGACTAGCGGGAGCAGAGACCCAGTACTTC.

This chain joins TRBV19 and TRBJ1-5, with TRBD1 matching 7 bases. The CDR3 extends over 14 amino acids. The trim removed 0 bases at V and 7 bases at J, leaving 3 bases unmatched. Germline-derived CDR1 and CDR2 are LNHDA and SQIVND (reference sequence). CDR3 protein: CASSIEQGRQPQHF. CDR3 in DNA: TGTGCCAGTAGTATAGAACAGGGGAGGCAGCCCCAGCATTTT.

The genes are TRBV7-2 and TRBJ2-1; maybe TRBD2 (5 bases). Per the germline V gene, CDR1 is SGHTA and CDR2 is FQGNSA. V lost 0 bases, J lost 5 bases, and 14 bases lay in between. The CDR3 spans 16 residues. As DNA, the CDR3 is TGTGCCAGCAGCTTAGCGTTGGGAGTCGGAGACAATGAGCAGTTCTTC. Translated, it gives CASSLALGVGDNEQFF.